One and the same sample provided the 30 T cell receptor beta chains below, sequenced in a study of neurological immune-mediated disorders. Via MiXCR, TCRdb re-called the 5' RACE reads, giving one row per CDR3 protein. The sample includes 3,000 to 4,000 distinct CDR3 sequences, about 31% of them seen just once. The specimen was CD8+ T cells from blood. The receptor source for this set is a man aged 50-60 years with HTLV-1-associated myelopathy (HAM/TSP).

This clonotype was found once. The V and J genes are TRBV3-1 and TRBJ2-7, with TRBD1 identical over 8 bases. Germline assignment: CDR1 LGHDT and CDR2 YNNKEL (reference sequence). This CDR3 is built from 14 residues. Losses at the gene ends were 4 bases for V and 2 bases for J; bases not matched to a gene: 4. CDR3 amino acids: CASSLWDRTYEQYF. The CDR3 DNA reads TGTGCCAGCAGCCTCTGGGACAGGACCTACGAGCAGTACTTC.

This clonotype is classed as medium-sized. The chain couples TRBV20-1 to TRBJ2-7; D is unclear. Trimming removed 2 bases from V and 0 bases from J, with 11 bases in between. CDR3 length equals 14 residues. The germline V gene has CDR1 DFQATT and CDR2 SNEGSKA (reference sequence). CDR3 region: CSARTHGSSYEQYF. DNA of the CDR3: TGCAGTGCTAGAACCCACGGAAGCTCCTACGAGCAGTACTTC.

This clonotype was seen repeatedly, ten times or more. The chain combines TRBV6-6 with TRBJ2-7, with 8 bases aligning to TRBD1. The trim removed 0 bases at V and 2 bases at J, leaving 9 bases unmatched. The CDR3 covers 17 residues. The V gene's germline CDR1 is MNHNY and CDR2 SVGAGI (reference sequence). CDR3 residues: CASSYSSWDRITYEQYF. The DNA for the CDR3 is TGTGCCAGCAGTTACTCGAGTTGGGACAGGATTACCTACGAGCAGTACTTC.

This clonotype appeared a single time. The V and J genes are TRBV5-1 and TRBJ2-1; D is undetermined. V was trimmed by 4 bases and J by 10 bases, leaving 12 bases between them. Germline V gives CDR1 SGHRS, CDR2 YFSETQ. This CDR3 is built from 12 residues. CDR3 nucleotide sequence: TGCGCCAGCAGCGGACCCTCGGGCGAGCAGTTCTTC. It encodes CASSGPSGEQFF. Using reference TRBV5-1 and TRBJ2-1 for the parts outside the CDR3, the full variable domain is KAGVTQTPRYLIKTRGQQVTLSCSPISGHRSVSWYQQTPGQGLQFLFEYFSETQRNKGNFPGRFSGRQFSNSRSEMNVSTLELGDSALYLCASSGPSGEQFFGPGTRLTVL.

At least ten counts were recorded for this clonotype. The chain is built from TRBV18 and TRBJ2-7; 8 positions match TRBD2. Germline values: CDR1 KGHSH, CDR2 LQKENI. The CDR3 is 14 residues long. With V trimmed by 6 bases and J by 6 bases, 10 bases remained unmatched. The CDR3 is CASSRRGEESEQYF. CDR3 coding DNA: TGTGCCAGCTCCCGGCGGGGGGAGGAGAGCGAGCAGTACTTC.

This clonotype occurred many times. V gene TRBV14 combines with J gene TRBJ2-7; TRBD2 is a possible D gene (10 bases). In germline, CDR1 is SGHDN, CDR2 FVKESK. V lost 5 bases and J 3 bases, leaving 26 bases between the germline ends. CDR3 length: 18 residues. CDR3 nucleotide sequence: TGTGCCAGCAGCGACAGGGGGACTAGCGCGCTCTTCGGCTACGAGCAGTACTTC. Residues: CASSDRGTSALFGYEQYF.

V is TRBV29-1 and J is TRBJ2-1; 16 bases fit TRBD2. This CDR3 region has 18 residues. The junction had 12 bases not matched to a gene; V was cut back by 7 bases and J by 3 bases. Germline-derived CDR1 and CDR2 are SQVTM and ANQGSEA. The CDR3 DNA reads TGCAGCGGGCTATCCGGGACTAGCGGGAGGGCCCGCTACAATGAGCAGTTCTTC. This translates into CSGLSGTSGRARYNEQFF.

The V call is TRBV7-6, the J call TRBJ1-1, with D maybe TRBD1 (5 bases). The V gene lost 7 bases and the J gene lost 3 bases, with 27 bases spanning the gap. Germline assignment: CDR1 SGHVS and CDR2 FNYEAQ. This CDR3 has 18 residues. CDR3 nucleotides: TGTGCCAGCATCGCCATTACGTGGGGGGGGGGTACCGACACTGAAGCTTTCTTT. It yields the protein CASIAITWGGGTDTEAFF.

This clonotype has at least ten counts. The rearrangement uses TRBV20-1 and TRBJ2-1; no definite D call. The CDR3 loop spans 14 amino acids. V gave up 5 bases and J gave up 0 bases, with 11 bases separating them. Germline-derived CDR1 and CDR2 are DFQATT and SNEGSKA (reference sequence). CDR3 sequence (DNA): TGCAGTGCTGAGGACCCGAGCTCCTACAATGAGCAGTTCTTC. This encodes CSAEDPSSYNEQFF.

The rearrangement links TRBV14 to TRBJ1-2; 9 bases fit TRBD1. J lost 4 bases, V lost 4 bases, and 4 bases had no gene match. The germline V gene has CDR1 SGHDN and CDR2 FVKESK. This CDR3 contains 14 residues. CDR3 nucleotide sequence: TGTGCCAGCAGCCCCGGGACAGGGTCCTATGGCTACACCTTC. This gives the protein CASSPGTGSYGYTF.

This clonotype appeared many times. The chain recombines TRBV11-2 with TRBJ2-7; D is uncertain. The V and J ends lost 0 bases and 3 bases respectively, with 9 bases between them. CDR1 SGHAT and CDR2 FQNNGV come from the germline V gene. This CDR3 is 14 amino acids long. The CDR3 protein is CASSLDDTYYEQYF. The CDR3 nucleotides read TGTGCCAGCAGCTTAGATGACACCTACTACGAGCAGTACTTC.

Many counts were recorded for this clonotype. The chain links TRBV10-2 to TRBJ1-3; D is unclear. Germline V gives CDR1 WSHSY, CDR2 SAAADI. Trimming took 6 bases from V and 0 from J, leaving 12 bases between them. The length of the CDR3 is 15 residues. The CDR3 bases are TGCGCCAGCAGGTCCAAGGGCTACTCTGGAAACACCATATATTTT. This sequence encodes CASRSKGYSGNTIYF.

CDR3 coding DNA: TGTGCCAGCAGCCCTTTACAGGGAGGCAGCTTTGAAGCTTTCTTT. It codes for CASSPLQGGSFEAFF. V and J are TRBV3-1 and TRBJ1-1; D possibly corresponds to TRBD1 (6 bases). The CDR3 extends over 15 amino acids. Germline-derived CDR1 and CDR2 are LGHDT and YNNKEL (reference sequence). Trimming stripped 4 bases from V and 7 bases from J, with 19 bases between.

This clonotype qualifies as medium-sized. The gene calls are TRBV7-9 and TRBJ2-1, with a possible D match to TRBD1 (6 bases). V lost 5 bases, J lost 4 bases, and 9 bases lay in between. Germline values: CDR1 SEHNR, CDR2 FQNEAQ (reference sequence). CDR3 length equals 13 residues. Here the CDR3 reads CASSPDRYNEQFF. In DNA, the CDR3 is TGTGCCAGCAGCCCGGACAGATACAATGAGCAGTTCTTC. The whole variable domain, remainder taken from reference TRBV7-9 and TRBJ2-1, is DTGVSQNPRHKITKRGQNVTFRCDPISEHNRLYWYRQTLGQGPEFLTYFQNEAQLEKSRLLSDRFSAERPKGSFSTLEIQRTEQGDSAMYLCASSPDRYNEQFFGPGTRLTVL.

This clonotype was recorded many times. The V and J genes are TRBV28 and TRBJ1-2; D may be TRBD1 (5 bases). The germline V gene encodes CDR1 MDHEN and CDR2 SYDVKM. The ends were cut back, 1 base at V and 5 bases at J, with 17 bases in the middle. This CDR3 contains 16 residues. The CDR3 bases are TGTGCCAGCAGTTTATTAAGCCCTGGGGCGGATTATGGCTACACCTTC. Translated: CASSLLSPGADYGYTF.

In this sample, this clonotype turned up once. V and J are TRBV4-1 and TRBJ1-5; D not resolved. CDR1 and CDR2 (germline): MGHRA, YSYEKL. Trimming removed 5 bases at V and 1 base at J, with 12 bases between. The CDR3 contains 15 residues. The DNA of the CDR3 is TGCGCCAGCAGCACCCTGGTCGGGAGCAATCAGCCCCAGCATTTT. Protein sequence: CASSTLVGSNQPQHF.

This clonotype was found many times. V usage is TRBV27 and J usage is TRBJ2-3; 7 bases match TRBD1. J gave up 2 bases and V 5 bases, and 7 bases lay outside the gene matches. Germline V gene sequence: CDR1 MNHEY, CDR2 SMNVEV (reference sequence). The CDR3 sequence is 15 residues long. As DNA, the CDR3 is TGTGCCAGCAGTCCTCGGACAGGAGACACAGATACGCAGTATTTT. It translates to CASSPRTGDTDTQYF.

Ten or more counts support this clonotype. This chain joins TRBV19 and TRBJ1-1; D not certain. In germline, CDR1 is LNHDA, CDR2 SQIVND (reference sequence). The CDR3 covers 13 residues. V was cut by 11 bases and J by 4 bases, with 17 bases left in between. For the CDR3, the DNA is TGTGCCGTAGGCATGAGCCTCGGCACTGAAGCTTTCTTT. Its translation is CAVGMSLGTEAFF. The full variable domain, its missing parts supplied by reference TRBV19 and TRBJ1-1, is DGGITQSPKYLFRKEGQNVTLSCEQNLNHDAMYWYRQDPGQGLRLIYYSQIVNDFQKGDIAEGYSVSREKKESFPLTVTSAQKNPTAFYLCAVGMSLGTEAFFGQGTRLTVV.

As regards this clonotype: The junction and the germline gene differ at one end; a read error may be behind it. This rearrangement joins TRBV6-6 to TRBJ2-2; D is uncertain. Per germline, CDR1 MNHNY and CDR2 SVGAGI (reference sequence). This CDR3 has 13 amino acids. The CDR3 bases are TGTGCCGGCAGTTCCGCGAATACCGGGGAGCTGTTTTTT. It is translated as CAGSSANTGELFF.

This clonotype has just one count. The chain is built from TRBV25-1 and TRBJ2-1, with unresolved D. Trimming removed 3 bases at V and 5 bases at J, with 8 bases between. In germline, CDR1 is MGHDK, CDR2 SYGVNS. The CDR3 covers 13 residues. The CDR3 region has the DNA TGTGCCAGCAGTGAGTTGGGTAACAATGAGCAGTTCTTC. Protein sequence: CASSELGNNEQFF.

This clonotype was observed many times. J is TRBJ2-3 and V is TRBV7-9; 7 bases fit TRBD2. Germline loops: CDR1 SEHNR, CDR2 FQNEAQ (reference sequence). The ends lost 2 bases at V and 2 bases at J; junction bases unmatched: 4. The CDR3 is 15 amino acids. As DNA, the CDR3 is TGTGCCAGCAGCTTACTAGCGGAACTCACAGATACGCAGTATTTT. Protein: CASSLLAELTDTQYF.

There are many counts of this clonotype. The V gene is TRBV7-8, the J gene TRBJ2-2; D ambiguous. The CDR3 is made up of 12 amino acids. The germline gives CDR1 SGHVS, CDR2 FQNEAQ. Trimming took off 5 bases at V and 3 bases at J, with 4 bases between the two ends. The CDR3, as DNA: TGTGCCAGCAGCGTTTACACCGGGGAGCTGTTTTTT. This gives the protein CASSVYTGELFF.

This clonotype was found a few times. The V call is TRBV20-1, the J call TRBJ2-3, with D hard to call. The length of the CDR3 is 11 residues. Germline loops: CDR1 DFQATT, CDR2 SNEGSKA (reference sequence). V was pared by 3 bases and J by 5 bases, with 6 bases between. CDR3 sequence: CSARPQDTQYF. CDR3 nucleotide sequence: TGCAGTGCTAGGCCGCAAGATACGCAGTATTTT.

J is TRBJ1-2 and V is TRBV4-1; the D gene is possibly TRBD1 (5 bases). The CDR3 covers 13 residues. The V gene's germline CDR1 is MGHRA and CDR2 YSYEKL. V dropped 6 bases and J dropped 2 bases, with 10 bases sitting between them. CDR3 in amino acids: CASRRGVNYGYTF. The CDR3 region has the DNA TGCGCCAGCAGAAGAGGGGTCAACTATGGCTACACCTTC.

This clonotype showed up many times. The J gene is TRBJ1-1, the V gene TRBV5-1; no reliable D call. Looked up from germline, CDR1 is SGHRS and CDR2 is YFSETQ. The CDR3 length is 16 residues. The germline V and J ends were trimmed by 2 bases and 2 bases, with 16 bases remaining between them. The CDR3 sequence is CASSFSPETGNTEAFF. CDR3 DNA sequence: TGCGCCAGCAGCTTTTCTCCAGAGACTGGAAACACTGAAGCTTTCTTT. The whole variable domain, filled in from reference TRBV5-1 and TRBJ1-1, reads KAGVTQTPRYLIKTRGQQVTLSCSPISGHRSVSWYQQTPGQGLQFLFEYFSETQRNKGNFPGRFSGRQFSNSRSEMNVSTLELGDSALYLCASSFSPETGNTEAFFGQGTRLTVV.

This clonotype was found many times. V is TRBV12-3 or TRBV12-4 and J is TRBJ1-4, with D possibly matching TRBD1 (5 bases). The CDR3 has 14 residues. V lost 3 bases, J lost 8 bases, and 13 bases lay in between. The CDR3 sequence is CASSFRGNGEKLFF. CDR3 bases: TGTGCCAGCAGTTTTAGGGGTAATGGCGAAAAACTGTTTTTT.

This clonotype was picked up many times. As DNA, the CDR3 is TGTGCCAGCAGCTTAAGGCTTAGAGGAGAGACCCAGTACTTC. This sequence encodes CASSLRLRGETQYF. The V gene is TRBV7-9, the J gene TRBJ2-5; no firm D call. In germline, CDR1 is SEHNR, CDR2 FQNEAQ (reference sequence). The CDR3 has 14 amino acids. Trimming took off 2 bases at V and 4 bases at J, with 11 bases between the two ends.

The chain uses TRBV24-1 and TRBJ2-1; the D gene is possibly TRBD2 (5 bases). This CDR3 spans 14 amino acids. Germline V lookup: CDR1 KGHDR, CDR2 SFDVKD. Between the trimmed V and J ends, which lost 6 bases and 9 bases, there was a span of 17 bases. In DNA form, the CDR3 reads TGTGCCACCAGTTCCACCGGCCTACTAGGTGAGCAGTTCTTC. Protein sequence: CATSSTGLLGEQFF.

A note on this clonotype: The limits of the CDR3 on the DNA are not certain, so only TCRdb's listed CDR3 is given. The chain links TRBV20-1 to TRBJ2-2; the table's D call of TRBD1 was not tested on the DNA. Germline CDR1 reads DFQATT; CDR2 reads SNEGSKA (reference sequence). The CDR3 is 23 residues long, counting both termini. The chain's CDR3 is CSARGRALSYEQYFGPGTGELFF.

This clonotype was counted a few times. The chain recombines TRBV4-1 with TRBJ1-2; D is uncertain. The CDR3 is 17 residues long. Trimming left V 0 bases short and J 7 bases short, with 21 bases between. CDR1 MGHRA and CDR2 YSYEKL come from the germline V gene. CDR3 DNA: TGCGCCAGCAGCCAAGATCCCGGTGTCAGCTATCGGGCTGGCTACACCTTC. It codes for CASSQDPGVSYRAGYTF.